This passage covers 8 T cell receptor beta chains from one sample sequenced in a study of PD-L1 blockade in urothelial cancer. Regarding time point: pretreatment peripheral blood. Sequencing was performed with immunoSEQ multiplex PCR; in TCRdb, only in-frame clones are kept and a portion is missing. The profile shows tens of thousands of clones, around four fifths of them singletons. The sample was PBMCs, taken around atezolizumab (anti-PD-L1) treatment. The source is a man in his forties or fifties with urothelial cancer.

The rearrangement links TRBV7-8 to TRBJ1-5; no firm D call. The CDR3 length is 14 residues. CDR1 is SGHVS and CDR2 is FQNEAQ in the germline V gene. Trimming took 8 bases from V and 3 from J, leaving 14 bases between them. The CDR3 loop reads CASGPGTDNQPQHF. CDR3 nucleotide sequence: TGTGCCAGCGGTCCGGGTACGGACAATCAGCCCCAGCATTTT.

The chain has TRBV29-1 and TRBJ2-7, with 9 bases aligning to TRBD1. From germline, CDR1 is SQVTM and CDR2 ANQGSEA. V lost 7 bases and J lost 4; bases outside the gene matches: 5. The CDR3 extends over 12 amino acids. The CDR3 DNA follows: TGCAGCGGCGCCGGACAGGGGTACGAGCAGTACTTC. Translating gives CSGAGQGYEQYF.

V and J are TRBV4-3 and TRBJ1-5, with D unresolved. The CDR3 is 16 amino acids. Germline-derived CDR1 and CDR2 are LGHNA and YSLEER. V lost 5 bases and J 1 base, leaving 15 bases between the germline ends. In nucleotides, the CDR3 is TGCGCCAGCAGCAAAAACGCGGGAGCGAGCAATCAGCCCCAGCATTTT. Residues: CASSKNAGASNQPQHF.

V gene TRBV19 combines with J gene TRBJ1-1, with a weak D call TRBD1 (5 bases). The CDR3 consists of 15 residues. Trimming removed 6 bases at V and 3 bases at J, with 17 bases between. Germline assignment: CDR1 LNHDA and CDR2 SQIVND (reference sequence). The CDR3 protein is CASRGGERWDTEAFF. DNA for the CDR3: TGTGCCAGTAGGGGGGGGGAGCGGTGGGACACTGAAGCTTTCTTT.

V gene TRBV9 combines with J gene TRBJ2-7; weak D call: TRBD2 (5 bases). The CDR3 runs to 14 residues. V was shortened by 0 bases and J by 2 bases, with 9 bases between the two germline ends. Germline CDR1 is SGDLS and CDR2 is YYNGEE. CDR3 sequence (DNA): TGTGCCAGCAGCGTAGAGGAGGTCACCTACGAGCAGTACTTC. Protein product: CASSVEEVTYEQYF.

CDR3 sequence reads: CASSPGQGVGKLFF. For the CDR3, the DNA is TGTGCCAGCAGTCCCGGACAGGGTGTTGGAAAACTGTTTTTT. The genes are TRBV6-5 and TRBJ1-4; 8 positions match TRBD1. V lost 5 bases, J lost 10 bases, and 9 bases stayed unmatched. CDR3 length: 14 amino acids. CDR1 MNHEY and CDR2 SVGAGI come from the germline V gene.

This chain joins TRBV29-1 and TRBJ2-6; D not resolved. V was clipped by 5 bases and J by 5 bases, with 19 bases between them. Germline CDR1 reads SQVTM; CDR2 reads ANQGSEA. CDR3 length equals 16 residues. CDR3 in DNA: TGCAGCGTTATCAATAGCATACAAAGTCGGGCCAACGTCCTGACTTTC. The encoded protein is CSVINSIQSRANVLTF.

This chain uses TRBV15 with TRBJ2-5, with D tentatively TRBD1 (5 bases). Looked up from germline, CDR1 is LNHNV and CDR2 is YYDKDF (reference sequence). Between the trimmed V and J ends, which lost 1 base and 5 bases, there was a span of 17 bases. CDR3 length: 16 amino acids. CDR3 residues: CATSRGVRAKGETQYF. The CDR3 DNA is TGTGCCACCAGCAGAGGTGTCCGGGCAAAGGGGGAGACCCAGTACTTC. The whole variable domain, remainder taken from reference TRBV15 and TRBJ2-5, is DAMVIQNPRYQVTQFGKPVTLSCSQTLNHNVMYWYQQKSSQAPKLLFHYYDKDFNNEADTPDNFQSRRPNTSFCFLDIRSPGLGDTAMYLCATSRGVRAKGETQYFGPGTRLLVL.